This T cell receptor beta chain was recovered during a study of blood T cell repertoires in COVID-19. Looking at the study overall: Italy, Spain and the United States were the sources of the convalescent and acute COVID-19 samples. PBMCs, B-cell-depleted T cells, or T cells were the source of the cDNA or gDNA that made up the material.

This CDR3 has 15 amino acids. The germline V and J ends were trimmed by 3 bases and 3 bases, with 15 bases remaining between them. CDR1 is MNHNS, CDR2 SASEGT, per germline. Per the authors' pipeline: Amplification with reference gene primers provided the estimates of nucleated cell counts. Here immunoSEQ multiplex PCR was the method, and the copy in TCRdb shows in-frame clones only, minus some. The V and J calls and clone size were taken over from that table, and D and trimming were inferred from the DNA. The sample has roughly 70,000 clones, about 86% seen once. The chain carries TRBV6-1 and TRBJ2-7, with a tentative D call TRBD2 (5 bases). Sequenced input: peripheral blood. This receptor was identified in a human donor in a cohort sampled during active COVID-19. CDR3 protein: CASSDHPLGSYEQYF. In nucleotides, the CDR3 is TGTGCCAGCAGTGACCACCCACTTGGGAGCTACGAGCAGTACTTC.